The subject of this entry is one T cell receptor (beta chain). Its antigen is unknown. The sample holds no much larger clone one base away, and base qualities are not on file. Patients with a history of autoimmune disease or receiving systemic immunosuppression were excluded from the trial. Peripheral blood for TCR sequencing was drawn from every dose cohort at baseline, at cycle 4 day 1 and at cycle 7 day 1. The samples were taken from a phase I, first-in-human, multicenter, open-label dose-escalation trial of ivuxolimab. The trial enrolled adults with locally advanced or metastatic head and neck squamous cell, hepatocellular, melanoma or renal cell carcinoma. Before TCR sequencing, CD4+ T cells and CD8+ T cells from peripheral blood were sorted into separate populations. From V the trimming removes 0 bases and from J it removes 2 bases, while the gene matches leave 5 bases of the junction unaccounted for. Taken from the germline V gene, the CDR1 and CDR2 loops are SGHTA and FQGNSA. From the cysteine up to the phenylalanine, the CDR3 has a length of 16 residues. CDR3 DNA only is kept here, 48 bases in frame from base 1.

This record belongs to a study of OX40 agonist ivuxolimab in advanced cancers. In terms of the full investigation: Ivuxolimab, which targeted the costimulatory receptor OX40 (CD134), was an agonistic, fully human IgG2 monoclonal antibody. The purpose of peripheral TCRbeta sequencing was to test whether ivuxolimab changed TCR sequence diversity and led to clonal T-cell expansion. Intravenous ivuxolimab was administered to patients every 2 weeks at six dose levels: 0.01, 0.1, 0.3, 1.5, 3 and 10 mg/kg. Prior anti-PD-1, anti-PD-L1 or anti-CTLA-4 therapy was permitted, and checkpoint inhibitors had been received by approximately 39% of dose-escalation patients. A male proportion of roughly 85% and a mean age of about 60 years, ranging from about 23 to 90, were recorded for the dose-escalation cohort. Among the approximately 50 dose-escalation patients, around 19 had hepatocellular carcinoma, roughly 15 melanoma, 9 renal cell carcinoma and 9 head and neck cancer. The paper covers the monotherapy dose-escalation part of the phase I ivuxolimab trial, which included N of about 56 patients. Three dose-escalation patients achieved partial responses, one with hepatocellular carcinoma and two with cutaneous melanoma.

Genomic DNA was extracted from sorted cells for sequencing of the TCRbeta CDR3 region. The immunoSEQ Assay was used to sequence the TCRbeta CDR3 regions. The table comes from immuneACCESS by way of TCRdb, which keeps in-frame sequences with V and J called. Part of the clones is missing from these tables; in studies checked, under half for an unresolved V gene and the rest for unknown reasons. For this sample the table gives about 70,000 clones, of which 88% were detected only once. Around 2.7% of the sample belongs to the ten largest clones. Results the study describes overall, beyond this receptor: Clonal expansion of both CD4+ and CD8+ blood T cells was observed from baseline to week 6 at doses 0.1 to 3.0 mg/kg. In the 0.1-3.0 mg/kg groups, partial responders had among the lowest normalized peripheral clonal expansion, particularly in CD8+ T cells. The antigen specificity of the clonally expanded peripheral T cells was not determined. After ivuxolimab, more expanded clones were found on average in CD8+ T cells than in CD4+ T cells. Low levels of normalized T-cell clonal expansion were also shown by some nonresponding patients.

Sample: CD4+ or CD8+ T cells sorted from blood, taken in a trial of the OX40 agonist ivuxolimab. The chain joins TRBV7-2 to TRBJ2-7; 9 central bases correspond to TRBD2. The receptor was isolated from an adult with an advanced solid tumor such as melanoma, head and neck, liver or kidney cancer. This receptor has the CDR3 CASSLAASGAAYEQYF. The nucleotide sequence is given as TGTGCCAGCAGCTTAGCGGCTAGCGGGGCCGCCTACGAGCAGTACTTC.